The 26 T cell receptor beta chains reported below all come from one sample, sequenced in a study of T cell responses to AZD1222 COVID-19 vaccine (dated by TCRdb to 2020 to 2022). Library preparation used the immunoSEQ multiplex PCR assay. TCRdb took over this immuneACCESS table, retaining in-frame rearrangements with V and J assigned. Such tables are incomplete; in checked studies, under half of the missing clones stem from an unresolved V gene, and the remainder is unexplained. This sample gives about 150,000 clones in total; about 90% of them show up just once. Of the sample, 1.3% falls within the top ten clones. This specimen's time point label, interpreted: baseline before first vaccination. The material sequenced was peripheral blood, taken on day 0 of AZD1222 vaccination. The receptors derive from an adult in good health.

The V call is TRBV19, the J call TRBJ1-1; D is unresolved. V lost 8 bases and J 4 bases, leaving 14 bases between the germline ends. This CDR3 is 13 amino acids long. Germline CDR1 and CDR2: LNHDA and SQIVND (reference sequence). The CDR3 protein is CASWEGRSTEAFF. The CDR3 bases are TGTGCCAGTTGGGAGGGTAGGAGCACTGAAGCTTTCTTT.

The chain carries TRBV5-4 and TRBJ2-1; 10 bases are a match to TRBD1. The CDR3 is 15 residues long. CDR1 and CDR2 from the germline V gene are SGHNT and YYREEE (reference sequence). The trim removed 9 bases at V and 1 base at J, leaving 7 bases unmatched. The CDR3 loop is CAIQPDRGSYNEQFF. In DNA form, the CDR3 reads TGTGCCATCCAACCGGACAGGGGGTCCTACAATGAGCAGTTCTTC.

This chain connects TRBV19 to TRBJ2-3, with D perhaps matching TRBD1 (6 bases). V was shortened by 3 bases and J by 4 bases, with 14 bases between the two germline ends. This CDR3 spans 15 amino acids. CDR1 and CDR2 (germline): LNHDA, SQIVND (reference sequence). CDR3: CASSIGTIYADTQYF. In DNA, the CDR3 is TGTGCCAGTAGTATCGGGACAATCTACGCAGATACGCAGTATTTT.

The chain employs TRBV12-3 or TRBV12-4 and TRBJ2-5; no reliable D call. This CDR3 has 12 amino acids. V was cut by 4 bases and J by 2 bases, with 5 bases left in between. The CDR3, as DNA: TGTGCCAGCAGTTCCCGGCAAGAGACCCAGTACTTC. Encoded protein: CASSSRQETQYF.

The chain couples TRBV29-1 to TRBJ1-1; D is unclear. The germline CDR1 and CDR2 sequences are SQVTM and ANQGSEA. V shed 5 bases and J shed 2 bases, with 12 bases lying between them. This CDR3 has 13 amino acids. CDR3 DNA: TGCAGCGTTAGTGGTAATCTTAACACTGAAGCTTTCTTT. This gives the protein CSVSGNLNTEAFF. Drawing the rest from reference TRBV29-1 and TRBJ1-1, the complete variable domain is SAVISQKPSRDICQRGTSLTIQCQVDSQVTMMFWYRQQPGQSLTLIATANQGSEATYESGFVIDKFPISRPNLTFSTLTVSNMSPEDSSIYLCSVSGNLNTEAFFGQGTRLTVV.

The rearrangement uses TRBV6-5 and TRBJ1-6, with D unclear. CDR3 length equals 15 residues. Trimming took 5 bases from V and 5 from J, leaving 13 bases between them. Germline CDR1 is MNHEY and CDR2 is SVGAGI. The CDR3 DNA reads TGTGCCAGCAGTACCCAAGGGTATGATAATTCACCCCTCCACTTT. This gives the protein CASSTQGYDNSPLHF.

This clone showed up just a few times. This sequence joins TRBV5-5 and TRBJ2-7, with D possibly being TRBD1 or TRBD2 (6 bases each). V lost 0 bases and J 0 bases, leaving 10 bases between the germline ends. Germline lookup yields CDR1 SGHKS and CDR2 YYEKEE (reference sequence). CDR3 size: 15 residues. The chain's CDR3 is CASSLGGTYSYEQYF. CDR3 DNA sequence: TGTGCCAGCAGCTTGGGCGGGACATACTCCTACGAGCAGTACTTC. The full variable domain, completed using reference TRBV5-5 and TRBJ2-7, is DAGVTQSPTHLIKTRGQQVTLRCSPISGHKSVSWYQQVLGQGPQFIFQYYEKEERGRGNFPDRFSARQFPNYSSELNVNALLLGDSALYLCASSLGGTYSYEQYFGPGTRLTVT.

The rearrangement links TRBV6-1 to TRBJ2-4, with D tentatively TRBD1 or TRBD2 (7 bases each). The CDR3 has 17 amino acids. V was trimmed by 1 base and J by 0 bases, leaving 13 bases between them. Per the germline V gene, CDR1 is MNHNS and CDR2 is SASEGT. The CDR3 is CASSEVPGGGAKNIQYF. In DNA form, the CDR3 reads TGTGCCAGCAGTGAAGTCCCAGGGGGGGGAGCCAAAAACATTCAGTACTTC.

The chain carries TRBV27 and TRBJ2-3; 7 bases align to TRBD2. The V gene's germline CDR1 is MNHEY and CDR2 SMNVEV (reference sequence). The CDR3 covers 16 residues. J was trimmed by 3 bases and V by 0 bases; bases with no gene match: 6. The DNA for the CDR3 is TGTGCCAGCAGTTTATCCGGCGGGAGCACAACAGATACGCAGTATTTT. Its translation: CASSLSGGSTTDTQYF.

CDR3 nucleotides: TGTGCCAGCAGGGGGTCTGTCATGAACACTGAAGCTTTCTTT. It is translated as CASRGSVMNTEAFF. The rearrangement uses TRBV2 and TRBJ1-1; the D is unclear. The germline gives CDR1 SNHLY, CDR2 FYNNEI. The CDR3 spans 14 residues. V lost 6 bases and J 0 bases, leaving 11 bases between the germline ends.

The rearrangement links TRBV6-5 to TRBJ1-1; 8 nucleotides match TRBD1. V lost 11 bases and J lost 0; bases outside the gene matches: 5. The CDR3 spans 13 residues. In germline, CDR1 is MNHEY, CDR2 SVGAGI. CDR3 coding DNA: TGTGCCTCCAGGGGGCGTATGAACACTGAAGCTTTCTTT. It specifies CASRGRMNTEAFF.

This clone was seen a single time. The chain carries TRBV7-3 and TRBJ2-3; TRBD2 is a possible D gene (6 bases). This CDR3 comprises 15 residues. Germline V lookup: CDR1 SGHTA, CDR2 FQGTGA. V was shortened by 0 bases and J by 5 bases, with 12 bases between the two germline ends. The CDR3 sequence is CASSLTGAAGDTQYF. Here the CDR3 DNA reads TGTGCCAGCAGCTTAACAGGCGCAGCGGGAGATACGCAGTATTTT.

The CDR3 loop reads CAISESTTYSYEQYF. The CDR3 region has the DNA TGTGCCATCAGTGAGTCAACGACGTACTCCTACGAGCAGTACTTC. This chain joins TRBV10-3 and TRBJ2-7; unclear D gene. Trimming removed 0 bases from V and 0 bases from J, with 9 bases in between. The CDR3 is made up of 15 amino acids. The germline CDR1 and CDR2 sequences are ENHRY and SYGVKD.

This rearrangement joins TRBV24-1 to TRBJ2-1, with TRBD2 identical over 14 bases. The CDR3 runs 16 residues. V gave up 7 bases and J gave up 3 bases; unmatched junction bases: 4. CDR1 and CDR2 (germline): KGHDR, SFDVKD. The CDR3 loop reads CATRGTSGSNYNEQFF. CDR3 sequence (DNA): TGTGCCACCAGAGGGACTAGCGGGAGTAACTACAATGAGCAGTTCTTC.

The V call is TRBV6-1, the J call TRBJ2-2; D assignment may be TRBD1 or TRBD2 (5 bases each). Germline V gives CDR1 MNHNS, CDR2 SASEGT. The CDR3 consists of 14 residues. The V and J ends lost 1 base and 3 bases respectively, with 6 bases between them. CDR3 nucleotide sequence: TGTGCCAGCAGTGAAGGGGGGTACACCGGGGAGCTGTTTTTT. This encodes CASSEGGYTGELFF.

This chain uses TRBV10-3 with TRBJ1-6, with 8 bases fitting TRBD1. The V gene end was trimmed by 4 bases and the J gene end by 7 bases; junction bases not matched to a gene: 0. Germline V CDR1 and CDR2: ENHRY, SYGVKD. The CDR3 totals 13 residues. The CDR3 DNA reads as TGTGCCATCAGTGGACAGGGGAATTCACCCCTCCACTTT. This codes for CAISGQGNSPLHF.

This chain joins TRBV21-1 and TRBJ1-6; the DNA was not used to check the table's D call, TRBD1. TRBV21-1 is designated a pseudogene. The CDR3 consists of 16 residues. In nucleotides, the CDR3 is TGTGCCAGCAGCATTTTTCCCAGGGGCTATAATTCACCCCTCCACTTT. It is translated as CASSIFPRGYNSPLHF.

V and J are TRBV6-2 or TRBV6-3 and TRBJ1-5; 7 nucleotides line up with TRBD1. CDR3 length equals 14 residues. CDR1 is MNHEY and CDR2 is SVGEGT in the germline V gene. Trimming cost V 4 bases and J 6 bases; bases outside gene matches: 6. The CDR3, as DNA: TGTGCCAGCAGTTTTCAGGGGGTACGTCAGCCCCAGCATTTT. Its translation: CASSFQGVRQPQHF.

This clone was observed a single time. The chain recombines TRBV28 with TRBJ1-5, with D possibly being TRBD1 (5 bases). V dropped 2 bases and J dropped 8 bases, with 13 bases sitting between them. The CDR3 loop spans 14 amino acids. Looked up from germline, CDR1 is MDHEN and CDR2 is SYDVKM. CDR3 nucleotides: TGTGCCAGCAGTTTACAGGGTTTCATGGAGCCCCAGCATTTT. As protein: CASSLQGFMEPQHF.

The chain employs TRBV10-2 and TRBJ2-5; D gene ambiguous. V lost 0 bases to trimming and J lost 5 bases, with 13 bases between them. CDR1 and CDR2 (germline): WSHSY, SAAADI. This CDR3 has 15 amino acids. CDR3 nucleotide sequence: TGCGCCAGCAGTGAGTCGCGACCCCGATCCGAGACCCAGTACTTC. It codes for CASSESRPRSETQYF.

V usage is TRBV28 and J usage is TRBJ1-1; a possible D gene is TRBD1 (6 bases). Germline CDR1 is MDHEN and CDR2 is SYDVKM. Trimming left V 9 bases short and J 2 bases short, with 13 bases between. The CDR3 covers 13 residues. CDR3 in amino acids: CASTDSINTEAFF. The CDR3 DNA reads TGTGCCAGTACGGACAGTATTAACACTGAAGCTTTCTTT.

The chain uses TRBV3-1 (or the pseudogene TRBV3-2) and TRBJ2-1; 13 bases match TRBD2. The length of the CDR3 is 20 residues. Germline V gene data show CDR1 as LGHDT and CDR2 as YNNKEL (reference sequence). V lost 4 bases and J lost 7; bases outside the gene matches: 19. The CDR3 here is CASSPILAGGPPVNQNEQFF. DNA for the CDR3: TGTGCCAGCAGCCCGATACTAGCGGGAGGGCCCCCGGTTAATCAGAATGAGCAGTTCTTC.

The chain is built from TRBV25-1 and TRBJ1-5; perhaps TRBD1 as D (5 bases). Germline CDR1 is MGHDK and CDR2 is SYGVNS. Deletions cut 2 bases from V and 5 bases from J, with 13 bases between. The CDR3 has 15 residues. CDR3 protein: CASSETGVRDQPQHF. CDR3 in DNA: TGTGCCAGCAGTGAAACGGGGGTTAGGGATCAGCCCCAGCATTTT.

The rearrangement links TRBV7-9 to TRBJ2-1; 10 bases line up with TRBD2. The CDR3 is 16 amino acids. The V gene end was trimmed by 8 bases and the J gene end by 10 bases; junction bases not matched to a gene: 17. Looked up from germline, CDR1 is SEHNR and CDR2 is FQNEAQ (reference sequence). CDR3 sequence reads: CASWGTSGNEGGEQFF. Here the CDR3 DNA reads TGTGCCAGCTGGGGAACTAGCGGGAATGAGGGAGGGGAGCAGTTCTTC.

The chain has TRBV10-3 and TRBJ1-5, with TRBD1 as a possible D gene (6 bases). Trimming stripped 6 bases from V and 1 base from J, with 13 bases between. This CDR3 has 15 residues. The germline V gene has CDR1 ENHRY and CDR2 SYGVKD. CDR3: CAIRQGLESNQPQHF. CDR3 bases: TGTGCCATCAGACAGGGACTGGAAAGCAATCAGCCCCAGCATTTT.

The rearrangement uses TRBV23-1 and TRBJ1-4, with D maybe TRBD1 (6 bases). TRBV23-1 is assigned to the ORF class and has an uncertain function. The V and J ends lost 6 bases and 5 bases respectively, with 16 bases between them. The CDR3 length is 15 residues. Here the CDR3 DNA reads TGCGCCAGCAGCCTCCGGGGCAGGGGCAATGAAAAACTGTTTTTT. This encodes CASSLRGRGNEKLFF.